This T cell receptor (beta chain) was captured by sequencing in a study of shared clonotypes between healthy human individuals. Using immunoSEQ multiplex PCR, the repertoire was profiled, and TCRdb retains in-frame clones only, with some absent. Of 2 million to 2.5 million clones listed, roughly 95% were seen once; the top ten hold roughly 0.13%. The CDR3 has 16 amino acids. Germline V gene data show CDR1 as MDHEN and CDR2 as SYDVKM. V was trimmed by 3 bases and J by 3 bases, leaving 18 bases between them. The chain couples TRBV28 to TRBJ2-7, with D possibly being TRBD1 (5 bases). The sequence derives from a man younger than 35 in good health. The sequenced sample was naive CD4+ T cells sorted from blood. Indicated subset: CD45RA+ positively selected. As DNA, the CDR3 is TGTGCCAGCAGTTTCACATTTCGGGCCCAGGGCTACGAGCAGTACTTC. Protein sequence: CASSFTFRAQGYEQYF.